This T cell receptor (beta chain) was sequenced in a study of T cells in Graves' hyperthyroidism and ophthalmopathy. Across the whole study: Peripheral blood collection took place at initial diagnosis, before any treatment.

Germline loops: CDR1 DFQATT, CDR2 SNEGSKA (reference sequence). The CDR3 is 11 residues long. The V end lost 5 bases, the J end lost 8 bases, and 10 bases lay between the germline ends. Template material for amplifying TCR beta CDR3 regions consisted of RNA transcripts. The HTBI primer set drove a first-round RT-PCR of the TCR CDR3. TCRdb recomputed calls from the multiplex PCR reads with MiXCR, one row per CDR3 protein. The sample consists of about 400,000 distinct CDR3 sequences, 15% of them appearing once. This clonotype occurred many times. The TCR was taken from a woman in her 30s with Graves' hyperthyroidism. The rearrangement links TRBV20-1 to TRBJ2-1, with D unresolved. Specimen: blood. The CDR3 DNA reads TGCAGTGCTTCCTGGTACGATGAGCAGTTCTTC. Translating it yields CSASWYDEQFF.